Included here is one T cell receptor beta chain sequence, with context. Its antigen is unknown. Per-base quality was not reported, and no clone a single base away is much larger than it. Its CDR3 holds 14 amino acids, cysteine through phenylalanine. Only the CDR3 DNA stays, 42 bases, in frame from base 1. According to the germline V gene, CDR1 reads SGHRS and CDR2 reads YFSETQ. Cut back by 4 bases and 2 bases, the V and J ends lie 12 bases apart. One collaborating source in Seattle enrolled patients while the patients were actively infected and followed the patients over time throughout the course of disease. Each collaborating institution followed its own protocols to collect whole blood in K2EDTA tubes. For TCRbeta analysis, collaborators shipped samples as frozen whole blood, isolated PBMCs, or DNA extracted from either of those sample types. The sample originates from a study of blood T cell repertoires in COVID-19 (dated by TCRdb to the early 2020s). Regarding the complete study: Samples covering the acute and convalescent phases of COVID-19 were provided by collaborators in the United States, Italy and Spain. Nearly every sample came with metadata listing a de-identified subject ID, COVID-19 status, age in years and sex. Deeply sampled blood TCRbeta repertoires from subjects exposed to, actively infected with, or recovered from COVID-19 were included in the dataset. A freely available public database, intended as a resource for researchers studying the immune response to SARS-CoV-2, is where the repertoires were released. The samples were drawn from two sources: the first 160 participants of the ongoing ImmuneRACE study, and 1,200 or so subjects contributed by 6 global collaborators. Where available, HLA class I and class II types were obtained from metadata supplied by the sample provider rather than from assay-based typing. The prospective study material was composed of cDNA or gDNA derived from T cells, B-cell-depleted T cells, or PBMCs. The research as a whole found: The quantity of clinical and demographic metadata differed by source and by participant and was supplied without curation.

TCRbeta CDR3 regions were amplified from genomic DNA by means of the immunoSEQ Assay, a bias-controlled multiplex PCR. On the authors' methods: The number of nucleated cells in each sample was estimated by amplification of reference gene primers within the assay. To quantify the absolute abundance of each unique TCRbeta CDR3 rearrangement, sequence reads were collapsed and filtered. Productive Simpson clonality was computed per sample as the square root of Simpson's diversity index over productive rearrangements. TCRdb holds this immuneACCESS table with in-frame rearrangements only. Some clones are missing; in checked studies, unresolved V genes explain under half, and the rest has no known cause. D and trimming come from the DNA, and the V and J calls and clone size come from that table. This sample lists around 480,000 clones; around 88% were detected once. Clones ranked in the top ten supply roughly 12% of the sample.

Specimen: peripheral blood. The clonotype was recovered from a woman aged 45-59 years with COVID-19, enrolled during active disease. In this chain, TRBV5-1 is recombined with TRBJ1-1, with a weak D call of TRBD1 (6 bases match). The CDR3 in this case is CASSRAGGNTEAFF. The nucleotide sequence is given as TGCGCCAGCAGCCGGGCGGGGGGCAACACTGAAGCTTTCTTT.